What follows is one T cell receptor (beta chain) and its context. Antigen specificity is unknown. Germline CDR1 LNHNV, CDR2 YYDKDF (reference sequence). This CDR3 has 15 residues. The ends were cut back, 0 bases at V and 8 bases at J, with 16 bases in the middle. Treatment denoted: roughly 10-day PBMC culture with coronavirus spike peptide pools or control peptides (ViraFEST assay). Antigen-specific T cells were expanded with peptide pools by ViraFEST, and TCRs were then sequenced. An Oncomine TCR Beta short-read assay was used to sequence the DNA from cultured CD4+ T cells. TCRdb re-called the PCR reads with MiXCR, one entry per CDR3 protein. The sample shows over 9,500 distinct CDR3 sequences, under 35% of them seen only once. This sample was included in a study of vaccination and CD4 T cells after COVID-19. Across the whole study: Sampling after COVID took place at a median of 101 days (range 35 to 161) following diagnosis. The stimulus for the cells was overlapping spike peptides derived from SARS-CoV-2, HCoV-NL63, HCoV-OC43 and HCoV-229E. The study's findings and limits: Convalescent patients saw a median approximately 90% of their reactive clones show up only after vaccination.

The TCR originated in a human donor with COVID-19. Sequencing input: cultured CD4+ T cells from blood. V gene TRBV15 combines with J gene TRBJ1-1, with TRBD1 as a possible D gene (5 bases). The CDR3 here is CATSREKPGLTEAFF. The CDR3 DNA follows: TGTGCCACCAGCAGAGAAAAGCCGGGACTAACAGAAGCTTTCTTT.